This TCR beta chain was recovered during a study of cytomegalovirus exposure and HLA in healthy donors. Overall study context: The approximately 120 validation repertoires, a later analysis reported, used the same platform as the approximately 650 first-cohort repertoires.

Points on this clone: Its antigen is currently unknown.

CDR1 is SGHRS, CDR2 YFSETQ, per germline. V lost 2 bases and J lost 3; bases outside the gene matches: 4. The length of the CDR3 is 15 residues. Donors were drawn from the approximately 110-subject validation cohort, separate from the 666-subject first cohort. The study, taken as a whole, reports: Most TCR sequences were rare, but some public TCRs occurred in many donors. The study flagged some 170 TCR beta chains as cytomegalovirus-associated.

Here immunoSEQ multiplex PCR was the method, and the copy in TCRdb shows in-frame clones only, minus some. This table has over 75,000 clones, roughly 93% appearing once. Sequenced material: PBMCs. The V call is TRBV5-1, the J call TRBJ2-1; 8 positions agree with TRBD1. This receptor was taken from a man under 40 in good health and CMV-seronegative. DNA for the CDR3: TGCGCCAGCAGCTTTCCGGACAGGGACTACAATGAGCAGTTCTTC. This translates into CASSFPDRDYNEQFF.